This T cell receptor beta chain was identified in a study of a mutant IDH1 vaccine in newly diagnosed glioma. The study, taken as a whole, reports: Immune responses induced by the vaccine were seen in about 93% of patients, spanning multiple MHC alleles. Shifts in the top peripheral T cell clonotypes seemed unrelated to pseudoprogression.

The repertoire was sequenced with immunoSEQ multiplex PCR; TCRdb's copy has only in-frame clones and lacks some. The sample has around 94,000 clones; around nine tenths are singletons. About this clone: The antigen remains unidentified.

The time point: week 47, end of study. What each vaccine dose contained was 300 ug of mutant IDH1 20-mer peptide, accompanied by topical imiquimod. The donors had new WHO grade 3 or 4 astrocytomas; these were IDH1-mutant and ATRX-lost. Trimming shortened V by 7 bases and J by 2 bases, and 17 bases separated the two germline ends. Germline CDR1 reads SQVTM; CDR2 reads ANQGSEA. This CDR3 contains 14 residues. Sequencing used PBMCs, obtained from a glioma patient whose treatment included an IDH1 peptide vaccine. The sequence came from a woman between 45 and 60 years old with glioma. The chain carries TRBV29-1 and TRBJ1-1, with D unclear. The CDR3 here is CSALRAVKNTEAFF. In DNA form, the CDR3 reads TGCAGCGCGCTACGTGCGGTCAAAAACACTGAAGCTTTCTTT.